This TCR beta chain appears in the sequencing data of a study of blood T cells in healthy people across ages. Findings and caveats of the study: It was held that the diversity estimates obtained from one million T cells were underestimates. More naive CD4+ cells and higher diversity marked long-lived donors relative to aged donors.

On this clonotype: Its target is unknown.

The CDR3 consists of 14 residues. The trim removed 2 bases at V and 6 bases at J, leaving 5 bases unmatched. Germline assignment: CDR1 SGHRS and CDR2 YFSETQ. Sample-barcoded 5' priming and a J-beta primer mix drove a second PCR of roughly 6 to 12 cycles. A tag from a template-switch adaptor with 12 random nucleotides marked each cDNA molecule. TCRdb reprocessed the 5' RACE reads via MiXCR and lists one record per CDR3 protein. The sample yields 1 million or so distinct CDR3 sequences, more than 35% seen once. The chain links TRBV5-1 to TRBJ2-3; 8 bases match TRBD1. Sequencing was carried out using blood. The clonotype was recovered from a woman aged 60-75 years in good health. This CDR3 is CASSLQGEWDTQYF. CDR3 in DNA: TGCGCCAGCAGCTTACAGGGGGAGTGGGATACGCAGTATTTT.